The entry that follows covers one T cell receptor beta chain sequence. Its antigen is unidentified. Other DNA sequences in the sample encode the same CDR3. Method: immunoSEQ multiplex PCR; TCRdb's copy keeps in-frame clones and lacks some. The sample includes 90,000 to 120,000 clones, roughly 89% of them seen just once. This entry is derived from a study of Tregs in tolerant kidney transplant recipients. The study's findings and limits: For some patients, primers changed over time, blocking nucleotide-level comparison.

V lost 4 bases and J lost 4; bases outside the gene matches: 4. This CDR3 is 14 amino acids long. CDR1 SGHRS and CDR2 YFSETQ come from the germline V gene. The TCR was taken from a human donor who received a combined kidney and bone marrow transplant. V usage is TRBV5-1 and J usage is TRBJ1-2, with 10 bases lining up with TRBD1. Sequenced material: CD4+ T cells from blood, taken before the transplant. CDR3: CASSVTGGSYGYTF. In DNA, the CDR3 is TGCGCCAGCAGCGTGACAGGGGGCAGCTATGGCTACACCTTC.